The T cell receptor (beta chain) described here comes from a study of T cells of healthy individuals. One entry per CDR3 protein results from TCRdb running MiXCR on the 5' RACE reads. The profile shows tens of thousands of distinct CDR3 sequences, roughly 5.1% of them singletons. Germline CDR1 is SQVTM and CDR2 is ANQGSEA. V was shortened by 7 bases and J by 7 bases, with 14 bases between the two germline ends. The CDR3 extends over 11 amino acids. This clonotype was counted at least ten times. The V call is TRBV29-1, the J call TRBJ2-7, with D maybe TRBD1 (6 bases). The TCR sequence derives from a female donor in good health. The CDR3 region has the DNA TGCAGCGCAGGGGACCGCCTGGAGCAGTACTTC. This encodes CSAGDRLEQYF.